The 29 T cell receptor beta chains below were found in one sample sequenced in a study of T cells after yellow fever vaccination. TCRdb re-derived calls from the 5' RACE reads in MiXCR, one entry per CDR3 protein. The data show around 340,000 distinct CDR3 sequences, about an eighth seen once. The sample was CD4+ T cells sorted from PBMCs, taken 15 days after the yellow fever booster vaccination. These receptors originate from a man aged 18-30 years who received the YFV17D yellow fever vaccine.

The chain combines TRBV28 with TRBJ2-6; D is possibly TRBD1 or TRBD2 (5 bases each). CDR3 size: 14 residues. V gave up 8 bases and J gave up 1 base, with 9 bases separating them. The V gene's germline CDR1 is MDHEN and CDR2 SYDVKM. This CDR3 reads CASRGTSGANVLTF. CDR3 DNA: TGTGCCAGCCGGGGCACTTCTGGGGCCAACGTCCTGACTTTC. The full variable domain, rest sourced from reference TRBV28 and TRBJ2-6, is DVKVTQSSRYLVKRTGEKVFLECVQDMDHENMFWYRQDPGLGLRLIYFSYDVKMKEKGDIPEGYSVSREKKERFSLILESASTNQTSMYLCASRGTSGANVLTFGAGSRLTVL.

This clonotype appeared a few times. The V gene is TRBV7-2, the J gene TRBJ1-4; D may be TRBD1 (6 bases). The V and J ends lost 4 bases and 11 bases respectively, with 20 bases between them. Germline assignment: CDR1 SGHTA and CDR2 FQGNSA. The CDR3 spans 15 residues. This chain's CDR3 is CASSSGGQPHWKLFF. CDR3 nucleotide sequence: TGTGCCAGCAGCTCCGGTGGACAGCCCCATTGGAAACTGTTTTTT. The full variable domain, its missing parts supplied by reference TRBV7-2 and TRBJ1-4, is GAGVSQSPSNKVTEKGKDVELRCDPISGHTALYWYRQSLGQGLEFLIYFQGNSAPDKSGLPSDRFSAERTGGSVSTLTIQRTQQEDSAVYLCASSSGGQPHWKLFFGSGTQLSVL.

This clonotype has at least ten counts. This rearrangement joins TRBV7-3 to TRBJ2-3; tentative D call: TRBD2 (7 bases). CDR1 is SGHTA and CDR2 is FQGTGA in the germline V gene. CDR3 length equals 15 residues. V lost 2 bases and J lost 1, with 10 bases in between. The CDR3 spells CASSLYGGRTDTQYF. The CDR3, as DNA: TGTGCCAGCAGCTTATACGGGGGGCGCACAGATACGCAGTATTTT. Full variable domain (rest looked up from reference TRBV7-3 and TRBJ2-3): GAGVSQTPSNKVTEKGKYVELRCDPISGHTALYWYRQSLGQGPEFLIYFQGTGAADDSGLPNDRFFAVRPEGSVSTLKIQRTERGDSAVYLCASSLYGGRTDTQYFGPGTRLTVL.

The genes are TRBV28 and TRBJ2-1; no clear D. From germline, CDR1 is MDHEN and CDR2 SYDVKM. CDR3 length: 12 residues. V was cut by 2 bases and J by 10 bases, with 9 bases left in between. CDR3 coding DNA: TGTGCCAGCAGTTTACTCGCATCCGAGCAGTTCTTC. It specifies CASSLLASEQFF.

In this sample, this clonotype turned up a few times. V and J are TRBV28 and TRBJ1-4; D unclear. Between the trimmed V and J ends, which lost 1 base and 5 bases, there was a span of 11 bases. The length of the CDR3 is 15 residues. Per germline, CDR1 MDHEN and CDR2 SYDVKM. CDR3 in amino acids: CASSLFGGGNEKLFF. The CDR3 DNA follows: TGTGCCAGCAGTTTATTCGGCGGTGGCAATGAAAAACTGTTTTTT.

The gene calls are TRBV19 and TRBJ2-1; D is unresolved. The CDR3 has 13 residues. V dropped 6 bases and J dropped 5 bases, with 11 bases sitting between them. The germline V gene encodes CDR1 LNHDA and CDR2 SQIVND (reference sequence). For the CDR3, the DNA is TGTGCCAGTAGGGGGATTACAAACAATGAGCAGTTCTTC. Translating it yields CASRGITNNEQFF.

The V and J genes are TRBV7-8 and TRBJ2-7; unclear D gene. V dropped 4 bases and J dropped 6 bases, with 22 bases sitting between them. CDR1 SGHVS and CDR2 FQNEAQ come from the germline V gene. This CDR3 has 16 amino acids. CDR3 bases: TGTGCCAGCAGCTCGAGCGCTAGAAGCTTGCTGCGCGAGCAGTACGTC. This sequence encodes CASSSSARSLLREQYV.

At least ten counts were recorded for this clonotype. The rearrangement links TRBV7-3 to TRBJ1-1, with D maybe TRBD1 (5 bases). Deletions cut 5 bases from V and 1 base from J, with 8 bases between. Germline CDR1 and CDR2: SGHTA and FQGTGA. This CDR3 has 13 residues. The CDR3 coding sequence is TGTGCCAGCAGCGCAGGGACGAACACTGAAGCTTTCTTT. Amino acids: CASSAGTNTEAFF.

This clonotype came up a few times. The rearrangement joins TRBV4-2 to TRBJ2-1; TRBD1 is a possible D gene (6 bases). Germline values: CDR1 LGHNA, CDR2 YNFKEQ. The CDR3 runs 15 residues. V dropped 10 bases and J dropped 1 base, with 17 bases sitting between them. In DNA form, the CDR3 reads TGTGCCACCACCAGGGGCCACGGGTCCTACAATGAGCAGTTCTTC. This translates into CATTRGHGSYNEQFF.

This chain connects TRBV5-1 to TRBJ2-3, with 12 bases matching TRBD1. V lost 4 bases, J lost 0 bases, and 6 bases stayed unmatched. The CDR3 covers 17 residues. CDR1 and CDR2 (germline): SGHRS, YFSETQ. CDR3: CASSTGTGGLSTDTQYF. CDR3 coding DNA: TGCGCCAGCAGCACCGGGACAGGGGGCCTTAGCACAGATACGCAGTATTTT.

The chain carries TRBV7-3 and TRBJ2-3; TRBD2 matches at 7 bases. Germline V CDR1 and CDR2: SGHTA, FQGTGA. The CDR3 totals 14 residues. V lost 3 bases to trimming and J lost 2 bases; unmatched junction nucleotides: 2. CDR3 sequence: CASSLGRDTDTQYF. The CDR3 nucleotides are TGTGCCAGCAGCTTGGGGAGGGACACAGATACGCAGTATTTT.

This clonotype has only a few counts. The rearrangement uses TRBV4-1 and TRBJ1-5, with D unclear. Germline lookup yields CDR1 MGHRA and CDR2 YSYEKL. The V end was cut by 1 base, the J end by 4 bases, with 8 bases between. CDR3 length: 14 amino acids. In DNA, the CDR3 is TGCGCCAGCAGCCAAGGGCTTCAGAATCAGCCCCAGCATTTT. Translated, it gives CASSQGLQNQPQHF.

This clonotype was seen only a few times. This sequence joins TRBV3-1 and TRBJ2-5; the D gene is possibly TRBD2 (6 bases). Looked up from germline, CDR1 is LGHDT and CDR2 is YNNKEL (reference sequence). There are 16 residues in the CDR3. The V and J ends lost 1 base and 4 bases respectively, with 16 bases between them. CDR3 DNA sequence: TGTGCCAGCAGCCAAGGTCGCGGGGTGAGAGGAGAGACCCAGTACTTC. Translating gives CASSQGRGVRGETQYF.

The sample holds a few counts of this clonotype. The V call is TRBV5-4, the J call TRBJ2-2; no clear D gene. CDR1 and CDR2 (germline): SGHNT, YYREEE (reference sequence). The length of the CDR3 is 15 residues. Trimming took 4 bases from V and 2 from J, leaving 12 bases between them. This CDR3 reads CASSLTRINTGELFF. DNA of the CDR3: TGTGCCAGCAGCCTGACTCGAATAAACACCGGGGAGCTGTTTTTT.

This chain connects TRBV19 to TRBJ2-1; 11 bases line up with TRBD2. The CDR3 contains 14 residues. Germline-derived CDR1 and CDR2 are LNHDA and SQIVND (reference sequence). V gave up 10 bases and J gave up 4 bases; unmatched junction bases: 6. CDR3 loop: CATRGLAEYNEQFF. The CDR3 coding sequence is TGTGCCACCCGGGGACTAGCGGAGTACAATGAGCAGTTCTTC.

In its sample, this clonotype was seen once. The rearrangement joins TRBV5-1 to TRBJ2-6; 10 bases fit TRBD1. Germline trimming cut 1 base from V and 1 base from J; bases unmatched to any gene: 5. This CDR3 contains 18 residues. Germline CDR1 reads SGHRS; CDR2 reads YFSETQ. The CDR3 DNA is TGCGCCAGCAGCTTGCCAGGACAGGGGGTATCTGGGGCCAACGTCCTGACTTTC. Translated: CASSLPGQGVSGANVLTF. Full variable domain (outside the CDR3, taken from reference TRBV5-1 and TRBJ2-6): KAGVTQTPRYLIKTRGQQVTLSCSPISGHRSVSWYQQTPGQGLQFLFEYFSETQRNKGNFPGRFSGRQFSNSRSEMNVSTLELGDSALYLCASSLPGQGVSGANVLTFGAGSRLTVL.

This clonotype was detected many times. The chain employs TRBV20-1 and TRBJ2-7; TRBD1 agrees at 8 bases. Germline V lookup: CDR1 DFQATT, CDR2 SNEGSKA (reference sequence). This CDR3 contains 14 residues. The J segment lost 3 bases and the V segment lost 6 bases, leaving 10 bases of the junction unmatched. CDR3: CSAEDYRGDYEQYF. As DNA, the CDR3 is TGCAGTGCGGAAGATTACAGGGGGGACTACGAGCAGTACTTC.

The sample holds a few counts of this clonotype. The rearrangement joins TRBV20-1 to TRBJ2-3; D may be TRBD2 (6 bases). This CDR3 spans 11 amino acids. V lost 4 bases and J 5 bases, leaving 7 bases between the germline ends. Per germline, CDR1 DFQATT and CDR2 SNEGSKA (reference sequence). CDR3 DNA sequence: TGCAGTGCTACTAGCGAAGATACGCAGTATTTT. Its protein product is CSATSEDTQYF.

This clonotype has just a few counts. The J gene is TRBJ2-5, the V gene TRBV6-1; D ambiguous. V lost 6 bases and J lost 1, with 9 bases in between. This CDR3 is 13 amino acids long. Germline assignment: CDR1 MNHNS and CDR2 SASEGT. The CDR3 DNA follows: TGTGCCAGCAGGATGGTTGTCCAAGAGACCCAGTACTTC. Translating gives CASRMVVQETQYF.

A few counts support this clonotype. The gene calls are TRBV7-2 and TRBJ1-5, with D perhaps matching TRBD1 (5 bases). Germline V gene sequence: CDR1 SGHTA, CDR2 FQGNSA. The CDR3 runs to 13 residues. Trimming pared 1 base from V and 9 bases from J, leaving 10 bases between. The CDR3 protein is CASSLGDPGPQHF. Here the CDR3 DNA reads TGTGCCAGCAGCTTAGGGGACCCTGGGCCCCAGCATTTT.

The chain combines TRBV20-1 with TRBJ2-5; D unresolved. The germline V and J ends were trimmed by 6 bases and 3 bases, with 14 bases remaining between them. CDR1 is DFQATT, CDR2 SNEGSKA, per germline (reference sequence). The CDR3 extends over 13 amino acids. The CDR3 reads CSATKQEEETQYF. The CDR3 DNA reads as TGCAGTGCCACAAAACAAGAGGAAGAGACCCAGTACTTC.

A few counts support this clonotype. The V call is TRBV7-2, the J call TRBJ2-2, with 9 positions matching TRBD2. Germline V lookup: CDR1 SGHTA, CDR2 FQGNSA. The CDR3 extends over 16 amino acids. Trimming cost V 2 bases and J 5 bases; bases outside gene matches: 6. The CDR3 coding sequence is TGTGCCAGCAGCTTAAGTAGCGGGGGAATGACCGGGGAGCTGTTTTTT. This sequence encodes CASSLSSGGMTGELFF.

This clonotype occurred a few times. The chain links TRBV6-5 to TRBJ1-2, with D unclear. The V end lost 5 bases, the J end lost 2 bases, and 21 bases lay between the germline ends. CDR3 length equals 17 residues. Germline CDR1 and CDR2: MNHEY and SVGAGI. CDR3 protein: CASSPGDTSYINYGYTF. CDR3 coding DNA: TGTGCCAGCAGTCCAGGAGACACTTCCTATATAAACTATGGCTACACCTTC.

The CDR3 nucleotides read TGCGCCAGCAGCCAAGAGTATGACTCTGGGGCCAACGTCCTGACTTTC. Protein: CASSQEYDSGANVLTF. The chain joins TRBV4-3 to TRBJ2-6; D gene ambiguous. Germline CDR1 and CDR2: LGHNA and YSLEER. The CDR3 totals 16 residues. Between the trimmed V and J ends, which lost 0 bases and 0 bases, there was a span of 6 bases.

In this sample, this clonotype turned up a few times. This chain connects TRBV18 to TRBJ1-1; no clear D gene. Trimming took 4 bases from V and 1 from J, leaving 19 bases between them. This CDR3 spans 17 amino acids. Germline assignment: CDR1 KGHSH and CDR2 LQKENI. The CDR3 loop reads CASSLRHVTGSNTEAFF. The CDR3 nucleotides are TGTGCCAGCTCACTTCGTCATGTAACGGGGTCGAACACTGAAGCTTTCTTT.

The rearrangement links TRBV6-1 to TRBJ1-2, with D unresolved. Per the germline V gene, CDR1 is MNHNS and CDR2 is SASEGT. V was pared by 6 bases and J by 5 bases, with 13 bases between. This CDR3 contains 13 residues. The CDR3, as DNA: TGTGCCAGCAGCGTTAACAGAGATTATGGCTACACCTTC. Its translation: CASSVNRDYGYTF.

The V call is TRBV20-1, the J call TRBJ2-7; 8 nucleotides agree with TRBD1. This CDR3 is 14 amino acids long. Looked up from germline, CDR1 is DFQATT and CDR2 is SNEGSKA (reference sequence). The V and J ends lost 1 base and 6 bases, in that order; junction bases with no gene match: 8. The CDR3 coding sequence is TGCAGTGCTAGAGTCTGGGACAGGTCCCCCGAGCAGTACTTC. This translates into CSARVWDRSPEQYF.

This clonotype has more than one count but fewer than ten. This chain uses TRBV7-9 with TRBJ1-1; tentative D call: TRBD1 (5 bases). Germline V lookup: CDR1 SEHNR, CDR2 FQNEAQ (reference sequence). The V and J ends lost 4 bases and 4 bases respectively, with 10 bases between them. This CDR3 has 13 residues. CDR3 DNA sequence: TGTGCCAGCAGCTGGGGACGGGGCACTGAAGCTTTCTTT. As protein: CASSWGRGTEAFF.

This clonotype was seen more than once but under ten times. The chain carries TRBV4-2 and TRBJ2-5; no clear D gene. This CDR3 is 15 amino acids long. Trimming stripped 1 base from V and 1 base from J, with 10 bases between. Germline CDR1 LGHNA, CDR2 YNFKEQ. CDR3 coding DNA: TGTGCCAGCAGCCAAGGAAGCTACCGCCAAGAGACCCAGTACTTC. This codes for CASSQGSYRQETQYF.